Listed below are T cell receptor beta chains from one sample, sequenced in a study of brain T cells in children with intractable seizures. Repertoires were generated with immunoSEQ multiplex PCR, while TCRdb's copy carries only in-frame clones and drops some. The sample consists of hundreds of thousands of clones, 93% of them appearing once. The sample in question was peripheral blood, obtained around 5 months after surgery. These receptors were collected from a boy under two years old with tuberous sclerosis and intractable seizures. CDR3s include the opening cysteine and the closing phenylalanine or tryptophan. The order of the fields is J gene, V gene, clone size, D gene, CDR3 DNA, CDR3 protein. The D gene is left open where the match is weak. The size of a clone is reported for some rows only, either as once, few or many, or as a class for expanded clones.

TRBJ2-3 | TRBV11-2 | NA | TRBD2 | TGTGCCAGCAGCTTAGATACGACTAGCGCAAGCACAGATACGCAGTATTTT | CASSLDTTSASTDTQYF
TRBJ1-6 | TRBV6-5 | NA | NA | TGTGCCACCAGGACACTCATCTCCTATAATTCACCCCTCCACTTT | CATRTLISYNSPLHF
TRBJ1-2 | TRBV6-5 | NA | TRBD1 | TGTGCCAGCAGACCGGGACAGGTTCGTAATGGCTACACCTTC | CASRPGQVRNGYTF
TRBJ2-4 | TRBV27 | NA | TRBD1 | TGTGCCAGCAGGGACAGGGGGACGGGGTCCAAAAACATTCAGTACTTC | CASRDRGTGSKNIQYF
TRBJ2-7 | TRBV25-1 | NA | TRBD2 | TGTGCCAGCAGTGCCAGATTAGCGGGAGGGCACCACGAGCAGTACTTC | CASSARLAGGHHEQYF
TRBJ2-7 | TRBV10-3 | NA | NA | TGTGCCATCAGTGACTTCGGGGGACAGCAGTACTTC | CAISDFGGQQYF
TRBJ2-7 | TRBV5-4 | NA | NA | TGTGCCAGCAGCTTGGCTCCCGGACTATACTACGAGCAGTACTTC | CASSLAPGLYYEQYF
TRBJ2-7 | TRBV18 | NA | TRBD2 | TGTGCCAGCTCACCCTACGAACTTCTAGCGGGAGGGACCTACGAGCAGTACTTC | CASSPYELLAGGTYEQYF
TRBJ2-1 | TRBV5-1 | NA | TRBD2 | TGCGCCAGCAGCCTGGGACTAGCGGGAGTTGACTACAATGAGCAGTTCTTC | CASSLGLAGVDYNEQFF
TRBJ1-2 | TRBV9 | NA | NA | TGTGCCAGCCAGGGAAAAGGGTCCAACTATGGCTACACCTTC | CASQGKGSNYGYTF
TRBJ1-2 | TRBV6-2/TRBV6-3 | NA | NA | TGTGCCAGCAGTTACGCGGCTTCCCCCCGTGGCTACACCTTC | CASSYAASPRGYTF
TRBJ1-2 | TRBV6-2/TRBV6-3 | NA | NA | TGTGCCAGCAGTTACGACCTCCATGGCTACACCTTC | CASSYDLHGYTF
TRBJ2-7 | TRBV4-1 | NA | TRBD1 | TGCGCCAGCAGCCAAGCCCGGGACAGGGGATACGAGCAGTACTTC | CASSQARDRGYEQYF
TRBJ1-2 | TRBV28 | NA | TRBD1 | TGTGCCAGCAGTTGGACAGGGGCCTATGAAGGCTACACCTTC | CASSWTGAYEGYTF
TRBJ1-2 | TRBV19 | NA | NA | TGTGCCAGTAGTGAGACGGTGAACTATGGCTACACCTTC | CASSETVNYGYTF
TRBJ2-3 | TRBV11-2 | NA | NA | TGTGCCAGCAGCATCGTGGGGGGGGGACAAGATACGCAGTATTTT | CASSIVGGGQDTQYF
TRBJ1-1 | TRBV30 | NA | NA | TGTGCCTGGAGTGTTCAGGGACATACTGAAGCTTTCTTT | CAWSVQGHTEAFF
TRBJ2-7 | TRBV7-3 | NA | NA | TGTGCCAGCAGCTTAGAAGGGGATGACGAGCAGTACTTC | CASSLEGDDEQYF
TRBJ2-5 | TRBV7-9 | NA | NA | TGTGCCAGCAGCTTAAAGGCGCGGGGAGAGACCCAGTACTTC | CASSLKARGETQYF
TRBJ2-7 | TRBV14 | NA | TRBD2 | TGTGCCAGCAGCCAAGGGGGGTTTTTTTCGGGAGGGCCTTCTACTGGGGAGCAGTACTTC | CASSQGGFFSGGPSTGEQYF
TRBJ1-2 | TRBV7-9 | few | TRBD1 | TGTGCCAGCAGCCCCGGACAGGGAGGGCATGGCTACACCTTC | CASSPGQGGHGYTF
TRBJ1-2 | TRBV13 | NA | NA | TGTGCCAGCAGCTTAGATCGGCAGCCCTATGGCTACACCTTC | CASSLDRQPYGYTF
TRBJ1-1 | TRBV30 | NA | NA | TGTGCCTGGAATCCCGGAGTAAACACTGAAGCTTTCTTT | CAWNPGVNTEAFF
TRBJ2-2 | TRBV7-3 | NA | NA | TGTGCCAGCAGCTTGCCGAACACCGGGGAGCTGTTTTTT | CASSLPNTGELFF
TRBJ2-1 | TRBV7-9 | NA | NA | TGTGCCAGCAGATTGGAAAATGAGCAGTTCTTC | CASRLENEQFF
TRBJ2-4 | TRBV18 | NA | TRBD2 | TGTGCCAGCTCACGACTAGCGGGAGTCGAGGTGGTTCAGTACTTC | CASSRLAGVEVVQYF
TRBJ1-3 | TRBV7-2 | NA | NA | TGTGCCAGCAGCTTAGTACCGTCCTCTGGAAACACCATATATTTT | CASSLVPSSGNTIYF
TRBJ1-1 | TRBV3-1/TRBV3-2 | few | NA | TGTGCCAGCAGCCAAGAAGGGCGGAAAGCTTTCTTT | CASSQEGRKAFF
TRBJ1-2 | TRBV19 | NA | NA | TGTGCCAGTAGTTTTAGGGGCTCCTATGGCTACACCTTC | CASSFRGSYGYTF
TRBJ2-1 | TRBV5-4 | NA | TRBD2 | TGTGCCAGCAGCCTGCTATATGGACTAGCGTACAATGAGCAGTTCTTC | CASSLLYGLAYNEQFF
TRBJ1-5 | TRBV7-9 | few | TRBD1 | TGTGCCAGCAGCCGGGGACAGGCGGATCAGCCCCAGCATTTT | CASSRGQADQPQHF
TRBJ2-5 | TRBV3-1/TRBV3-2 | NA | TRBD2 | TGTGCCAGCAGCCCCAGCGGGGGGCGAGAGACCCAGTACTTC | CASSPSGGRETQYF
TRBJ1-5 | TRBV6-5 | NA | NA | TGTGCCAGCAGTTACTCGTTGGGGAATCAGCCCCAGCATTTT | CASSYSLGNQPQHF
TRBJ1-6 | TRBV6-1 | NA | NA | TGTGCCAGCAGTGAAGCACATGGCAGGTCGAATTCACCCCTCCACTTT | CASSEAHGRSNSPLHF
TRBJ2-1 | TRBV30 | NA | NA | TGTGCCTGGGGAGGACTTTCCTACAATGAGCAGTTCTTC | CAWGGLSYNEQFF
TRBJ1-5 | TRBV7-9 | NA | NA | TGTGCCAGCAGCTTAGTAGGAAGGCAGAGCAATCAGCCCCAGCATTTT | CASSLVGRQSNQPQHF
TRBJ1-6 | TRBV19 | NA | NA | TGTGCCAGTAAGCCGGGACCGTATAATTCACCCCTCCACTTT | CASKPGPYNSPLHF
TRBJ1-6 | TRBV5-4 | few | TRBD1 | TGTGCCAGCAGCTCTCGGTGGAAACAGGGGAGCTATAATTCACCCCTCCACTTT | CASSSRWKQGSYNSPLHF
TRBJ1-5 | TRBV5-6 | NA | TRBD1 | TGTGCCAGCAGCCGGGGACAGCGGGCGAATCAGCCCCAGCATTTT | CASSRGQRANQPQHF
TRBJ1-2 | TRBV5-6 | NA | TRBD1 | TGTGCCAGCAGTGGGGGGACAGACACTATTGTTCTCTATGGCTACACCTTC | CASSGGTDTIVLYGYTF
TRBJ2-1 | TRBV24-1 | NA | TRBD2 | TGTGCCACCAGTGATTTTGGTCCTAGCGGGAGGACCGCCACCTACAATGAGCAGTTCTTC | CATSDFGPSGRTATYNEQFF
TRBJ2-1 | TRBV6-5 | NA | NA | TGTGCCAGCAGGAGGGGAGGCGATGAGCAGTTCTTC | CASRRGGDEQFF
TRBJ1-4 | TRBV7-9 | NA | NA | TGTGCCAGCAGCGGCTGGTTACCATTTGAAAAACTGTTTTTT | CASSGWLPFEKLFF
TRBJ2-7 | TRBV14 | NA | NA | TGTGCCAGCAGCCAAGCGTACGAGCAGTACTTC | CASSQAYEQYF
TRBJ1-1 | TRBV21-1 | NA | NA | TGTGCCAGCAGCAAAGGGGGGAGGAACACTGAAGCTTTCTTT | CASSKGGRNTEAFF
TRBJ1-1 | TRBV13 | NA | NA | TGTGCCAGCAGCCCGAGGGGGGACACTGAAGCTTTCTTT | CASSPRGDTEAFF
TRBJ1-1 | TRBV27 | NA | NA | TGTGCCAGCAGTTTTTCTCCCGGGGTCACTGAAGCTTTCTTT | CASSFSPGVTEAFF
TRBJ1-1 | TRBV29-1 | NA | NA | TGCAGCGAACCTCCTGGGAAGGACATGAACACTGAAGCTTTCTTT | CSEPPGKDMNTEAFF
TRBJ2-1 | TRBV28 | NA | NA | TGTGCCAGCAGTGAGAGGTATGAGCAGTTCTTC | CASSERYEQFF
TRBJ2-3 | TRBV11-3 | once | NA | TGTGCCAGCAGCCTAGGGGGGGAGCGGCATACGCAGTATTTT | CASSLGGERHTQYF
TRBJ1-5 | TRBV19 | NA | NA | TGTGCCAGTAGTATAGATCCGACAGCAAGGGATCAGCCCCAGCATTTT | CASSIDPTARDQPQHF
TRBJ2-7 | TRBV11-2 | NA | NA | TGTGCCAGCAGCAAACCGGGATATGTCGGCCACGAGCAGTACTTC | CASSKPGYVGHEQYF
TRBJ1-6 | TRBV20-1 | NA | NA | TGCAGTGCTAGTCCTCCAGGGAATTCACCCCTCCACTTT | CSASPPGNSPLHF
TRBJ1-5 | TRBV19 | NA | NA | TGTGCCAGTAGTCCCGGGATGTCAGATGGTCCGTTCAATCAGCCCCAGCATTTT | CASSPGMSDGPFNQPQHF